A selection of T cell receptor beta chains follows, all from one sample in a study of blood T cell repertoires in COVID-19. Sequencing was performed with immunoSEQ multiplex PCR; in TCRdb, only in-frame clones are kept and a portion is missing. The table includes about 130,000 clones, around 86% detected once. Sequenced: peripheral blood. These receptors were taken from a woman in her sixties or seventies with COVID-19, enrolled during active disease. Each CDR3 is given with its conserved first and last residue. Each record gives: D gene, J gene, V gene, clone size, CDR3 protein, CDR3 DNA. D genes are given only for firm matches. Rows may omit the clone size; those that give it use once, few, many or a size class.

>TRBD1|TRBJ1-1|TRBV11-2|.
CASSWGQSTEAFF
TGTGCCAGCAGCTGGGGACAGTCAACTGAAGCTTTCTTT
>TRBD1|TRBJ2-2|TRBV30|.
CARDRAANTGELFF
TGTGCCAGGGACAGAGCAGCGAACACCGGGGAGCTGTTTTTT
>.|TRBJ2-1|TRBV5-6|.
CASSLGRRNEQFF
TGTGCCAGCAGCTTGGGACGGAGGAATGAGCAGTTCTTC
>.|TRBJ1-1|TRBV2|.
CASSRLRDITEAFF
TGTGCCAGCAGTCGACTCCGGGACATTACTGAAGCTTTCTTT
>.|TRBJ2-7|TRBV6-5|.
CASSRLRPYEQYF
TGTGCCAGCAGCCGACTTAGACCCTACGAGCAGTACTTC
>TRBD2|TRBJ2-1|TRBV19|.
CASSPWERGGGDEQFF
TGTGCCAGTAGCCCCTGGGAGCGGGGGGGCGGGGATGAGCAGTTCTTC
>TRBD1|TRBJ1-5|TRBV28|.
CASSRGGQGAKGSQPQHF
TGTGCCAGCAGTCGAGGGGGACAGGGGGCAAAAGGTAGTCAGCCCCAGCATTTT
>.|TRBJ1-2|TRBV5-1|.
CASSLGAGQYDGYTF
TGCGCCAGCAGCTTGGGCGCGGGGCAGTATGACGGCTACACCTTC
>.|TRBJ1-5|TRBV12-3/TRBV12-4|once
CASSLSRDQPQHF
TGTGCCAGCAGTTTAAGCAGGGATCAGCCCCAGCATTTT
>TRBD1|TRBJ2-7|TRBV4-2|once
CASSQEERKTGGFYEQYF
TGTGCCAGCAGCCAAGAAGAGAGGAAGACAGGGGGCTTCTACGAGCAGTACTTC
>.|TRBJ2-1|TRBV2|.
CASGAATYNEQFF
TGTGCCAGCGGAGCGGCCACCTACAATGAGCAGTTCTTC
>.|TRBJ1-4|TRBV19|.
CASSVSGTPEKLFF
TGTGCCAGTAGTGTCTCCGGGACTCCTGAAAAACTGTTTTTT
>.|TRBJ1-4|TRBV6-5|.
CASSYSTTNEKLFF
TGTGCCAGCAGTTATAGTACAACTAATGAAAAACTGTTTTTT
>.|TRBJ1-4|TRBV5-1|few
CASSPGYSGNEKLFF
TGCGCCAGCAGCCCGGGGTACAGTGGTAATGAAAAACTGTTTTTT
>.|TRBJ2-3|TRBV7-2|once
CASSPDSFTDTQYF
TGTGCCAGCAGCCCGGACAGTTTCACAGATACGCAGTATTTT
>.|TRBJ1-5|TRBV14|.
CASSQDGAQPQHF
TGTGCCAGCAGCCAAGATGGGGCTCAGCCCCAGCATTTT
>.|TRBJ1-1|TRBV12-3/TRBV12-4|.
CASQTLGERVAFF
TGTGCCAGCCAAACGTTGGGGGAGCGGGTCGCTTTCTTT
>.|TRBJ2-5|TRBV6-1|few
CASSEGGQGTQYF
TGTGCCAGCAGTGAAGGTGGTCAGGGGACCCAGTACTTC
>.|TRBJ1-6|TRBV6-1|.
CASSEQGNNSPLHF
TGTGCCAGCAGTGAACAGGGTAATAATTCACCCCTCCACTTT
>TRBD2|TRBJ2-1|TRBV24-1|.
CATSDGRGYNEQFF
TGTGCCACCAGTGACGGGAGGGGATACAATGAGCAGTTCTTC
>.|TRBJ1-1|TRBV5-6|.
CASSRRGTSVNTEAFF
TGTGCCAGCAGCCGACGCGGGACTTCGGTGAACACTGAAGCTTTCTTT
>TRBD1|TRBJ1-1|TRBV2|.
CASSGQGFVTEAFF
TGTGCCAGCAGTGGACAGGGGTTCGTCACTGAAGCTTTCTTT
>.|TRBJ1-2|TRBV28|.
CASRPGQRSYGDGYTF
TGTGCCAGCAGGCCGGGACAACGCTCCTACGGGGACGGCTACACCTTC
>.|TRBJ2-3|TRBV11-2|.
CASSLSGLFGGTQYF
TGTGCCAGCAGCTTAAGCGGACTCTTCGGGGGTACGCAGTATTTT
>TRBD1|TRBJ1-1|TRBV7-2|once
CASRDRVGGAEAFF
TGTGCCAGCAGAGACAGGGTCGGCGGGGCTGAAGCTTTCTTT
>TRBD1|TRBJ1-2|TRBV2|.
CASSADRDYGYTF
TGTGCCAGCAGTGCGGACAGGGATTATGGCTACACCTTC
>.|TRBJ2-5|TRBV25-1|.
CASSVGGIQETQYF
TGTGCCAGCAGTGTAGGGGGAATTCAAGAGACCCAGTACTTC
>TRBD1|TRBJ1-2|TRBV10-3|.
CAISDGTDLRTYGYTF
TGTGCCATCAGTGATGGGACAGACCTAAGAACCTATGGCTACACCTTC
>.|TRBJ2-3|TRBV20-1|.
CSASFGGDPDTQYF
TGCAGTGCTAGTTTTGGAGGGGACCCAGATACGCAGTATTTT
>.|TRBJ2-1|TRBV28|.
CASTNTIRGIFRPSSYNEQFF
TGTGCCAGCACCAATACAATTCGGGGTATCTTCCGACCGAGCTCCTACAATGAGCAGTTCTTC
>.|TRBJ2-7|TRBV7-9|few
CASSYKREGGSYEQYF
TGTGCCAGCAGCTATAAACGAGAGGGGGGGTCCTACGAGCAGTACTTC
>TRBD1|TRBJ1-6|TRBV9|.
CASSVEDRVNSPLHF
TGTGCCAGCAGCGTCGAGGACAGGGTCAATTCACCCCTCCACTTT
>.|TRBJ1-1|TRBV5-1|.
CASSPQGQNTEAFF
TGCGCCAGCAGCCCTCAGGGGCAGAACACTGAAGCTTTCTTT
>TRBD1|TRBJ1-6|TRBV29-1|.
CSVGTGVNSPLHF
TGCAGCGTAGGGACAGGGGTTAATTCACCCCTCCACTTT
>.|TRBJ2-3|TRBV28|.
CASRSRDSTDTQYF
TGTGCCAGCAGATCCCGGGACTCGACAGATACGCAGTATTTT
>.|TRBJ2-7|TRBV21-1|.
CASSRQDREETYEQYF
TGTGCCAGCAGCAGACAGGACAGGGAGGAGACCTACGAGCAGTACTTC
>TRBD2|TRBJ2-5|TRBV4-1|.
CASSQDGVAGGTQYF
TGCGCCAGCAGCCAAGATGGAGTAGCGGGGGGAACCCAGTACTTC
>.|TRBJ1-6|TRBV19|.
CASSIDNSPLHF
TGTGCCAGTAGTATCGATAATTCACCCCTCCACTTT
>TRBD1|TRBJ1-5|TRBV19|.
CASSLNLPTGNSNQPQHF
TGTGCCAGTAGTCTAAATTTGCCGACAGGGAATAGCAATCAGCCCCAGCATTTT
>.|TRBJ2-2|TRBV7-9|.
CASSLLSGNTGELFF
TGTGCCAGCAGCTTATTGAGTGGGAACACCGGGGAGCTGTTTTTT
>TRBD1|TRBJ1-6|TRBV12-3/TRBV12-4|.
CASSLQGDSPLHF
TGTGCCAGCAGTTTACAGGGGGATTCACCCCTCCACTTT
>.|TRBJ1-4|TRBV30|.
CAWRRKGSNEKLFF
TGTGCCTGGAGGCGGAAGGGGTCAAATGAAAAACTGTTTTTT
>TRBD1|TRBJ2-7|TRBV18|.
CASSPRFGQGAIYEQYF
TGTGCCAGCTCACCAAGGTTCGGACAGGGGGCTATCTACGAGCAGTACTTC
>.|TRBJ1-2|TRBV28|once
CASSSESEGRVYGYTF
TGTGCCAGCAGTTCAGAATCGGAGGGGCGAGTCTATGGCTACACCTTC
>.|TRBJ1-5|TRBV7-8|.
CASRGQSNQPQHF
TGTGCCAGCAGGGGCCAGAGCAATCAGCCCCAGCATTTT